This TCR beta chain was observed in a study of blood T cell repertoires in COVID-19. Participants reported their clinical history, and cohort assignment relied on those reports. CDR1 is LGHDT and CDR2 is YNNKEL in the germline V gene (reference sequence). This CDR3 has 16 residues. V was clipped by 4 bases and J by 4 bases, with 17 bases between them. This clone has just one count. Produced via immunoSEQ multiplex PCR; TCRdb's table is partial and in-frame only. The profile shows hundreds of thousands of clones, 85% of them singletons. What was sequenced was PBMCs or T cells enriched from blood (not recorded which). The sequence derives from a woman aged 30 to 39 who had been exposed to COVID-19. The chain links TRBV3-1 (or the pseudogene TRBV3-2) to TRBJ1-5; TRBD1 might be the D (5 bases). CDR3 in DNA: TGTGCCAGCAGCCGGGTCAAGGGGAACGGGAATCAGCCCCAGCATTTT. This codes for CASSRVKGNGNQPQHF.